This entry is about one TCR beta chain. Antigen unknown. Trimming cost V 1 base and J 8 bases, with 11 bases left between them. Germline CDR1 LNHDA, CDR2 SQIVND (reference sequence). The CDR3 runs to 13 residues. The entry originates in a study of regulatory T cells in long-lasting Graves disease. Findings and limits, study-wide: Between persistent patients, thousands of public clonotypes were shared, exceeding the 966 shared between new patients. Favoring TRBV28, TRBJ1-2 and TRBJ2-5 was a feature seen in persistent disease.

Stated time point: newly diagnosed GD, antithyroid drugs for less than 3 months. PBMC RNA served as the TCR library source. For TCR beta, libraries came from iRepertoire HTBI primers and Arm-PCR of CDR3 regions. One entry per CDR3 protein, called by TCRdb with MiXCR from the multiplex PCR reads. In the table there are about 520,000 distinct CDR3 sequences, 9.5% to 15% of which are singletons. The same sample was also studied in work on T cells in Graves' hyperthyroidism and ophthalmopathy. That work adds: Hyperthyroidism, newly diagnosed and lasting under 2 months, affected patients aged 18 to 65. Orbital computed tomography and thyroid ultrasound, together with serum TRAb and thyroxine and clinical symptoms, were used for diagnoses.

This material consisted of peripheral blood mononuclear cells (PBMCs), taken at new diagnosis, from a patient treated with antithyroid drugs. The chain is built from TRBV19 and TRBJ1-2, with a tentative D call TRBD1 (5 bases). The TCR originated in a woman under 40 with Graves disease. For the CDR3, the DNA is TGTGCCAGTAGTATAGTGGAGGGGCTCGGCTACACCTTC. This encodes CASSIVEGLGYTF. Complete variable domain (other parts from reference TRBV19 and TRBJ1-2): DGGITQSPKYLFRKEGQNVTLSCEQNLNHDAMYWYRQDPGQGLRLIYYSQIVNDFQKGDIAEGYSVSREKKESFPLTVTSAQKNPTAFYLCASSIVEGLGYTFGSGTRLTVV.